These 23 T cell receptor beta chains came from one sample sequenced in a study of blood T cell repertoires in COVID-19. The data were produced by immunoSEQ multiplex PCR, yet TCRdb's version contains in-frame clones alone and is incomplete. This table has approximately 380,000 clones, approximately 90% appearing once. The sequenced sample was PBMCs or T cells enriched from blood (not recorded which). Receptor source: a woman in her 40s who had been exposed to COVID-19.

The chain has TRBV30 and TRBJ1-6; D call uncertain. The germline CDR1 and CDR2 sequences are GTSNPN and SVGIG (reference sequence). This CDR3 is built from 15 residues. Trimming left V 4 bases short and J 0 bases short, with 10 bases between. CDR3 loop: CAWNSKSSYNSPLHF. CDR3 nucleotides: TGTGCCTGGAACTCCAAGAGCTCCTATAATTCACCCCTCCACTTT.

The chain couples TRBV12-3 or TRBV12-4 to TRBJ2-3, with a weak D call TRBD2 (6 bases). This CDR3 region has 13 residues. V was shortened by 5 bases and J by 13 bases, with 19 bases between the two germline ends. CDR3 DNA sequence: TGTGCCAGCAGTCCCACTAGCAGCCTGTGGGAGTATTTT. Residues: CASSPTSSLWEYF.

The rearrangement links TRBV5-4 to TRBJ1-3; 7 nucleotides match TRBD1. CDR1 is SGHNT, CDR2 YYREEE, per germline (reference sequence). Trimming removed 0 bases from V and 6 bases from J; junction bases left unmatched: 6. The CDR3 runs to 15 residues. CDR3 coding DNA: TGTGCCAGCAGCTTGGACCCGGGACAGATAAACACCATATATTTT. Protein: CASSLDPGQINTIYF.

This clone was picked up one time. The rearrangement joins TRBV27 to TRBJ1-2; D not resolved. This CDR3 spans 13 amino acids. Germline V gene lookup returns CDR1 MNHEY and CDR2 SMNVEV (reference sequence). The V end was cut by 5 bases, the J end by 2 bases, with 9 bases between. CDR3 bases: TGTGCCAGCAGTCCTAACCTCAACTATGGCTACACCTTC. This codes for CASSPNLNYGYTF.

V gene TRBV7-2 combines with J gene TRBJ1-2; D is possibly TRBD1 (5 bases). Germline V CDR1 and CDR2: SGHTA, FQGNSA. The CDR3 has 13 residues. Trimming took off 1 base at V and 7 bases at J, with 10 bases between the two ends. CDR3 sequence reads: CASSLGRGRGYTF. The CDR3 nucleotides read TGTGCCAGCAGCTTAGGGAGGGGCCGTGGCTACACCTTC.

The sample holds one count of this clone. The V gene is TRBV28, the J gene TRBJ1-1, with 8 bases aligning to TRBD1. The CDR3 runs to 18 residues. Germline V gene sequence: CDR1 MDHEN, CDR2 SYDVKM. J gave up 6 bases and V 2 bases, and 17 bases lay outside the gene matches. DNA of the CDR3: TGTGCCAGCAGTTTAATGGGCCCGACAGGGGTGCACAGCCCTGAAGCTTTCTTT. This encodes CASSLMGPTGVHSPEAFF.

The chain links TRBV15 to TRBJ1-4; 9 bases are shared with TRBD1. The CDR3 runs 16 residues. Unmatched junction bases numbered 4, after V lost 0 bases and J lost 5 bases. The germline V gene encodes CDR1 LNHNV and CDR2 YYDKDF (reference sequence). As DNA, the CDR3 is TGTGCCACCAGCAGAGATACCGGACAGGGGAATGAAAAACTGTTTTTT. Its protein is CATSRDTGQGNEKLFF. The variable domain in full, with the rest retrieved from reference TRBV15 and TRBJ1-4, is DAMVIQNPRYQVTQFGKPVTLSCSQTLNHNVMYWYQQKSSQAPKLLFHYYDKDFNNEADTPDNFQSRRPNTSFCFLDIRSPGLGDTAMYLCATSRDTGQGNEKLFFGSGTQLSVL.

This chain links TRBV10-3 with TRBJ2-3, with TRBD2 matching 7 bases. This CDR3 comprises 14 residues. V lost 6 bases, J lost 0 bases, and 3 bases stayed unmatched. CDR1 ENHRY and CDR2 SYGVKD come from the germline V gene. The CDR3 nucleotides read TGTGCCATCAGCCAAGCGGGGAGCACAGATACGCAGTATTTT. Translation: CAISQAGSTDTQYF.

This clone has a single count. The chain recombines TRBV30 with TRBJ1-5; D may be TRBD1 (5 bases). V was trimmed by 1 base and J by 5 bases, leaving 12 bases between them. CDR3 size: 14 residues. Germline V gene lookup returns CDR1 GTSNPN and CDR2 SVGIG (reference sequence). The CDR3 here is CAWSDGGGYQPQHF. The CDR3 DNA reads as TGTGCCTGGAGTGACGGGGGGGGTTATCAGCCCCAGCATTTT.

The V gene is TRBV30, the J gene TRBJ1-4, with D possibly being TRBD1 (5 bases). The ends were cut back, 3 bases at V and 4 bases at J, with 15 bases in the middle. The CDR3 extends over 15 amino acids. Germline loops: CDR1 GTSNPN, CDR2 SVGIG (reference sequence). CDR3 region: CAWRASDRDNEKLFF. The CDR3 bases are TGTGCCTGGAGAGCCTCCGACAGAGATAATGAAAAACTGTTTTTT.

This sequence joins TRBV19 and TRBJ2-7, with 7 nucleotides matching TRBD2. The germline V gene has CDR1 LNHDA and CDR2 SQIVND (reference sequence). V gave up 3 bases and J gave up 2 bases; unmatched junction bases: 13. CDR3 length: 17 amino acids. The DNA for the CDR3 is TGTGCCAGTAGTATCCGCGCGGGACTATCGAGAACCTACGAGCAGTACTTC. Encoded protein: CASSIRAGLSRTYEQYF.

V and J are TRBV12-3 or TRBV12-4 and TRBJ1-4; tentative D call: TRBD1 (5 bases). CDR3 length: 13 residues. V was shortened by 1 base and J by 8 bases, with 8 bases between the two germline ends. The CDR3 coding sequence is TGTGCCAGCAGTTTAGGACACAGGGAAAAACTGTTTTTT. Protein sequence: CASSLGHREKLFF.

J is TRBJ2-1 and V is TRBV27; 9 bases are shared with TRBD2. There are 15 residues in the CDR3. CDR1 is MNHEY, CDR2 SMNVEV, per germline (reference sequence). V trimming: 6 bases; J trimming: 9 bases; junction bases outside the gene matches: 12. This CDR3 reads CASRGGSGSFREQFF. The CDR3 region has the DNA TGTGCCAGCAGGGGCGGTAGCGGGAGTTTTCGTGAGCAGTTCTTC.

The rearrangement uses TRBV12-5 and TRBJ1-4; TRBD1 matches at 8 bases. Germline trimming cut 5 bases from V and 0 bases from J; bases unmatched to any gene: 14. This CDR3 is 19 amino acids long. From germline, CDR1 is LGHNT and CDR2 FRNRAP. The CDR3 nucleotides read TGTGCTAGTGGTGTCGGGCGAGGCAGGGGGCTTGCAACTAATGAAAAACTGTTTTTT. It codes for CASGVGRGRGLATNEKLFF. Based on the CDR3 plus reference TRBV12-5 and TRBJ1-4, the full variable domain is DARVTQTPRHKVTEMGQEVTMRCQPILGHNTVFWYRQTMMQGLELLAYFRNRAPLDDSGMPKDRFSAEMPDATLATLKIQPSEPRDSAVYFCASGVGRGRGLATNEKLFFGSGTQLSVL.

The rearrangement links TRBV6-5 to TRBJ1-6; D gene unclear. Germline CDR1 is MNHEY and CDR2 is SVGAGI. The CDR3 is 16 residues long. The V and J ends lost 2 bases and 7 bases respectively, with 15 bases between them. CDR3: CASSYNREFGNSPLHF. As DNA, the CDR3 is TGTGCCAGCAGTTACAATCGGGAGTTTGGAAATTCACCCCTCCACTTT.

The chain employs TRBV2 and TRBJ1-2, with 12 bases identical to TRBD1. The length of the CDR3 is 15 residues. Germline values: CDR1 SNHLY, CDR2 FYNNEI. The V segment lost 5 bases and the J segment 4 bases; nucleotides outside the gene matches: 5. CDR3 sequence (DNA): TGTGCCAGCAGTCCCGGGACAGGGGGCGGCTATGGCTACACCTTC. Amino acid sequence: CASSPGTGGGYGYTF.

The CDR3 region is CASASLGGSAEAFF. CDR3 bases: TGTGCTAGTGCTTCGTTGGGGGGTTCGGCTGAAGCTTTCTTT. The chain joins TRBV12-5 to TRBJ1-1; possible D gene TRBD1, 5 bases. This CDR3 has 14 amino acids. The V gene lost 7 bases and the J gene lost 6 bases, with 18 bases spanning the gap. Per the germline V gene, CDR1 is LGHNT and CDR2 is FRNRAP.

V gene TRBV9 combines with J gene TRBJ1-6; D not resolved. The germline gives CDR1 SGDLS, CDR2 YYNGEE. Trimming stripped 0 bases from V and 10 bases from J, with 14 bases between. The CDR3 sequence is 15 residues long. DNA for the CDR3: TGTGCCAGCAGCGTAGGAGGGAATATAGGGTCACCCCTCCACTTT. Translation gives CASSVGGNIGSPLHF.

The rearrangement joins TRBV19 to TRBJ1-1; 8 bases fit TRBD1. This CDR3 has 17 residues. J was trimmed by 2 bases and V by 7 bases; bases with no gene match: 15. Germline V gene sequence: CDR1 LNHDA, CDR2 SQIVND (reference sequence). The CDR3 sequence: CASIARGRISGNTEAFF. CDR3 in DNA: TGTGCCAGTATTGCCAGGGGGCGTATTTCGGGTAACACTGAAGCTTTCTTT.

This clone showed up just once. This chain uses TRBV11-3 with TRBJ1-2, with D uncertain. Trimming pared 6 bases from V and 7 bases from J, leaving 12 bases between. CDR3 length: 12 residues. Germline V lookup: CDR1 SGHNT, CDR2 YENEEA. In DNA, the CDR3 is TGTGCCAGCAGGTCTGGCACGGGTGGCTACACCTTC. This translates into CASRSGTGGYTF. Using reference TRBV11-3 and TRBJ1-2 for the parts outside the CDR3, the full variable domain is EAGVVQSPRYKIIEKKQPVAFWCNPISGHNTLYWYLQNLGQGPELLIRYENEEAVDDSQLPKDRFSAERLKGVDSTLKIQPAELGDSAVYLCASRSGTGGYTFGSGTRLTVV.

Only a few counts were recorded for this clone. The rearrangement joins TRBV7-8 to TRBJ2-1; 7 positions match TRBD2. Germline loops: CDR1 SGHVS, CDR2 FQNEAQ. V lost 2 bases and J lost 0; bases outside the gene matches: 13. CDR3 length: 19 amino acids. This CDR3 is CASSLRRTGGSSSYNEQFF. The CDR3 DNA reads as TGTGCCAGCAGCTTACGCCGGACTGGCGGGAGTAGCTCCTACAATGAGCAGTTCTTC.

The chain carries TRBV19 and TRBJ2-7; no firm D call. The CDR3 runs 13 residues. V lost 5 bases, J lost 2 bases, and 10 bases lay in between. Germline assignment: CDR1 LNHDA and CDR2 SQIVND (reference sequence). The CDR3 region has the DNA TGTGCCAGTAGTGAAACCGGAGCCTACGAGCAGTACTTC. Encoded protein: CASSETGAYEQYF.

This clone was seen once. The chain has TRBV6-5 and TRBJ2-7; TRBD1 is a possible D gene (6 bases). CDR1 is MNHEY and CDR2 is SVGAGI in the germline V gene. Trimming stripped 2 bases from V and 4 bases from J, with 12 bases between. This CDR3 region has 14 residues. CDR3 residues: CASSYGIQGYEQYF. CDR3 DNA: TGTGCCAGCAGTTACGGGATACAGGGTTACGAGCAGTACTTC.